The clone carrying this TCR beta chain appeared once. The data are from a study of cytotoxic CD8 clonotypes in ibrutinib-treated CLL. The repertoire was sequenced with immunoSEQ multiplex PCR; TCRdb's copy has only in-frame clones and lacks some. Of some 200,000 clones in the sample, around 70% were seen once. The CDR3 extends over 13 amino acids. The germline CDR1 and CDR2 sequences are SGDLS and YYNGEE. V lost 0 bases to trimming and J lost 7 bases, with 5 bases between them. The V and J genes are TRBV9 and TRBJ1-6; D unclear. Here the sequenced sample was PBMCs, taken after 12 months of ibrutinib treatment. This TCR was sampled from a human donor with chronic lymphocytic leukemia. The CDR3 sequence is CASSVEQNSPLHF. The CDR3 region has the DNA TGTGCCAGCAGCGTAGAACAGAATTCACCCCTCCACTTT.